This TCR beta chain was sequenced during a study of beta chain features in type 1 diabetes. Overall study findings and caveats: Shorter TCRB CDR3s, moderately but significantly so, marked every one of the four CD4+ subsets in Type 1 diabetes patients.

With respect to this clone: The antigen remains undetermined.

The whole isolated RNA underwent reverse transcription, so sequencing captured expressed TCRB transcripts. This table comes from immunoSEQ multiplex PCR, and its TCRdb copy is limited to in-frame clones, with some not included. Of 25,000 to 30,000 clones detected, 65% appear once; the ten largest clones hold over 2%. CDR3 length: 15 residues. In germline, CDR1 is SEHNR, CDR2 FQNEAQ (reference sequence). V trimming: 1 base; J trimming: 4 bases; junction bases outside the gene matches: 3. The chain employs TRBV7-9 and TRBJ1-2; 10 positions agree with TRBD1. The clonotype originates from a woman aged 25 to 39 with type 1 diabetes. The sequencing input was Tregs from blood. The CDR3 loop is CASSLGGQGIYGYTF. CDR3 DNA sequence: TGTGCCAGCAGCTTAGGGGGACAGGGGATCTATGGCTACACCTTC.